This T cell receptor (beta chain) came from a study of CD8 T cells in ankylosing spondylitis. MiXCR, applied by TCRdb to the 5' RACE reads, yields one record per CDR3 protein. The sample yields about 360,000 distinct CDR3 sequences, around 20% seen once. Trimming cost V 0 bases and J 3 bases, with 11 bases left between them. Germline V gives CDR1 KGHSH, CDR2 LQKENI. The CDR3 runs 15 residues. This clonotype was obtained from a male donor with ankylosing spondylitis or in good health (not recorded which). The sequencing input was blood, either unsorted or a sorted T cell fraction (not recorded which). This rearrangement joins TRBV18 to TRBJ2-5; D may be TRBD1 or TRBD2 (5 bases each). This CDR3 reads CASSPPFRDEETQYF. Here the CDR3 DNA reads TGTGCCAGCTCACCACCTTTCAGGGACGAAGAGACCCAGTACTTC.